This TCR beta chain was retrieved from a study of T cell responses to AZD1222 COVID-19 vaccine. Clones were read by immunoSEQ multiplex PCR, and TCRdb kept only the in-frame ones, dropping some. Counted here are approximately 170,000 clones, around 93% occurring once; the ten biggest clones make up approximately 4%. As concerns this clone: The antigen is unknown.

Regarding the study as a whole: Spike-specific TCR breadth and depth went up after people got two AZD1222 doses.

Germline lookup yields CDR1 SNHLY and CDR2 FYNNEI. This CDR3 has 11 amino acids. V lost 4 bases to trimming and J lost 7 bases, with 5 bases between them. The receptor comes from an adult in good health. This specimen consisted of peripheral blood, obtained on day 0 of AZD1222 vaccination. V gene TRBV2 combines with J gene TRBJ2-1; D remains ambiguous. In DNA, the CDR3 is TGTGCCAGCAGTGTGTTGAATGAGCAGTTCTTC. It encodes CASSVLNEQFF.